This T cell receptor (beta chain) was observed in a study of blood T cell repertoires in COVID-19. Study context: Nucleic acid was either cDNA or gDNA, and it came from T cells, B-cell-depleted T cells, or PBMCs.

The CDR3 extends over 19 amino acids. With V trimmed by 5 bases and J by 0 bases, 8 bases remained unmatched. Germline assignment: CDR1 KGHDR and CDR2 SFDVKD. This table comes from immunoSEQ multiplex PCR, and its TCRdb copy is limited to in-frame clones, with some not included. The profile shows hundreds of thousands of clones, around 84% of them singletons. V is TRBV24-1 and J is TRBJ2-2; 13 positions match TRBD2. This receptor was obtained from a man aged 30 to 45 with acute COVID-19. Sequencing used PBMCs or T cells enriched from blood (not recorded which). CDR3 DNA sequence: TGTGCCACCAGTGTCCCGGGACTAGCGGGGCCCCCGAACACCGGGGAGCTGTTTTTT. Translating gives CATSVPGLAGPPNTGELFF.